The subject of this entry is one T cell receptor beta chain. Its antigen is not yet known. No base qualities exist here, and no much larger clone lies one base off it. The germline ends are 8 bases apart after V is trimmed by 3 bases and J by 0 bases. Spanning cysteine to phenylalanine, the CDR3 consists of 14 amino acids. The entry retains the CDR3 DNA only, 42 bases that are in frame from base 1. Per the germline V gene (reference sequence), LNHDA is the CDR1 and SQIVND is the CDR2. These data come from a study of T cell responses to AZD1222 COVID-19 vaccine (dated by TCRdb to the early 2020s). Study-level background: AZD1222 recipients with second doses at about 4 weeks or about 12 weeks were pooled, because spike-specific TCR depth and breadth did not differ between schedules. A total of 230 or so trial participants underwent TCR sequencing, of whom some 210 received two doses of AZD1222 and about 25 received two doses of the MenACWY control vaccine. Trial participants were enrolled by age into subgroups of 18-55, 56-69 and 70-plus years, and 148, 28 and 57 TCR-sequenced participants, respectively, were included in these subgroups. The research as a whole found: Vaccine-associated CD4 TCRs spanned the whole spike protein, with dominant responses in regions 160-218 and 743-854. Participants were mostly white British, with more females than males. The authors suggested clonal diversity may have been underestimated. Reportedly, almost half of the unique spike-specific TCRs recognized epitopes lying outside the regions that are mutated in the B.1.351 and B.1.1.7 variants. Conclusions about previously exposed vaccinees were limited because only a handful of AZD1222 recipients were SARS-CoV-2 seropositive at baseline. Because no samples from the day 14 peak response were available, repertoires could be characterized only after the peak T cell response. After two AZD1222 doses, both the breadth and the depth of spike-specific TCRs were significantly higher than at day 0 and than in MenACWY recipients. The 56-69-year group was small, and its depth increase did not reach significance, likely because of low power.

The sample's time point label is to be understood as: baseline before first vaccination. Vaccinee samples came from UK trials COV001 and COV002, including a single-blind randomized controlled phase 2/3 trial of AZD1222 (ChAdOx1 nCoV-19) in healthy adults. For TCRbeta chain sequencing, PBMC samples from trial participants were taken at day 0 and at day 28 after the second dose. The CDR3 regions of human TCRbeta chains were analyzed by immunosequencing. In the paper's pipeline: TCRs in the repertoires were compared against a reference library of SARS-CoV-2-specific TCRs that had been generated with the MIRA antigen-specificity platform. Breadth meant the fraction of unique TCRs that were SARS-CoV-2-associated, whereas depth meant the fraction of total T cells that were SARS-CoV-2-associated. Using the MIRA data, every spike-specific TCR was mapped to the spike region that the TCR reacted to and assigned to either a CD4 or a CD8 class. Log10-transformed breadth and depth values were compared by one-way ANOVA with Sidak's multiple comparisons tests. As stored in TCRdb, this immuneACCESS dataset retains in-frame rearrangements with V and J assigned. A fraction of the clones does not appear; measured against another copy, unresolved V genes explain less than half of the discrepancy, and the remainder lacks a known reason. D and trimming were read from the DNA, whereas the V and J calls and clone size are those reported in that table. Recorded for this sample are more than 150,000 clones; 92% of them occurred a single time. The top ten clones comprise about 10% of the sample.

This specimen was peripheral blood, taken on day 0 of AZD1222 vaccination. The receptor was derived from an adult in good health. Rearrangement joined TRBV19 to TRBJ1-2; no D segment can be confidently identified. Here the CDR3 is given as CASSIGNTNYGYTF. The nucleotide sequence reads as follows: TGTGCCAGTAGTATCGGGAATACTAACTATGGCTACACCTTC. The full variable domain, with segments outside the CDR3 supplied by the reference TRBV19 and TRBJ1-2 proteins, appears as DGGITQSPKYLFRKEGQNVTLSCEQNLNHDAMYWYRQDPGQGLRLIYYSQIVNDFQKGDIAEGYSVSREKKESFPLTVTSAQKNPTAFYLCASSIGNTNYGYTFGSGTRLTVV.